The rows below give T cell receptor beta chains drawn from one sample of a study of CD8+CD57+ T cells in acquired aplastic anemia. TCRdb fed the reads into MiXCR, producing one record per CDR3 protein. The profile covers fewer than 300,000 distinct CDR3 sequences, with around 82% appearing a single time and about two fifths taken by the ten largest. The sample consisted of sorted CD4+, CD8+, or CD8+CD57+ T cells (not recorded which) from PBMCs. These receptors were collected from a human donor with aplastic anemia. Each CDR3 is given with its conserved first and last residue. A D gene is named only where the DNA matches it firmly. Part of the rows lack a size; the others show once, few, many or a class for expanded clones.

TGTGCCAGCAGCTTAGCCAGATTACTTTATCCCCACCACTTT | CASSLARLLYPHHF | NA | TRBJ2-5 | NA | TRBV7-6
TGTGCCAGCAGCTTCGGGGGAGGAGACGATACGCAGTTT | CASSFGGGDDTQF | NA | TRBJ2-3 | once | TRBV7-8
TGCAGTGCTAGTTGGTTCGGACCTTCCCAGACCCAGTACTTC | CSASWFGPSQTQYF | NA | TRBJ2-5 | NA | TRBV20-1
TGTGCCAGCAGCTTAGCGGTGGCAGCCACAGATACGCAGTATTTT | CASSLAVAATDTQYF | NA | TRBJ2-3 | NA | TRBV7-6
TGCGCCAGCAGCTTGGAGGGACAAGCTTTCTTT | CASSLEGQAFF | NA | TRBJ1-1 | once | TRBV5-1
TGTGCCATCAGCCACAACGACGAGCAGTACTTC | CAISHNDEQYF | NA | TRBJ2-7 | NA | TRBV10-3
TGTGCCAGCGGGGAAGAGTGCACAGAAACGGAGTATTTT | CASGEECTETEYF | NA | TRBJ2-3 | NA | TRBV9
TGTGCCAGCAGCCAAAACGGAGGTCCGGCCCAGCATTATTTT | CASSQNGGPAQHYF | NA | TRBJ2-3 | NA | TRBV7-6
TGTGCCAGCAGCTCGAGTTGGACTTGGGGAGAGACCCAGTACTTC | CASSSSWTWGETQYF | NA | TRBJ2-5 | NA | TRBV5-5
TGTGCCAGCAGCCCCCCTCCGGGACAGAAACATGAACACAAACTGTTTTTT | CASSPPPGQKHEHKLFF | TRBD1 | TRBJ1-4 | NA | TRBV7-3
TGTGCCAGCGGGGTCGGGGGGGGAGATACGCAGACTTTT | CASGVGGGDTQTF | TRBD2 | TRBJ2-3 | NA | TRBV7-8
TGCGCCAGCAGCCAAGGCCTTGCAGGTGGCGGGGATACGCAGTATTTT | CASSQGLAGGGDTQYF | NA | TRBJ2-3 | NA | TRBV4-1
TGTGCCAGCAGCGTAGCGGGAGGCCCAAATCAGCCCCAGCATTTT | CASSVAGGPNQPQHF | NA | TRBJ1-5 | NA | TRBV7-9
TGTGCCACCAGCAGACGCAGCGAAGCCGAGAACCAGTACTTC | CATSRRSEAENQYF | NA | TRBJ2-5 | NA | TRBV15
TGTGCCAGCGGAGGGGGCGACTATGGCTACACCTTC | CASGGGDYGYTF | TRBD1 | TRBJ1-2 | NA | TRBV9
TGCGCCAGCAAGACCAGTTATACGCAGTATTTT | CASKTSYTQYF | NA | TRBJ2-3 | NA | TRBV10-2
TGTGCCAGCAGCTTAGCCCACGGGACGAACGAGACCCCGTACTTC | CASSLAHGTNETPYF | NA | TRBJ2-5 | NA | TRBV7-6
TGTGCCACCAGTTTAGAGTCCTCGACTGGCTACACCTTC | CATSLESSTGYTF | NA | TRBJ1-2 | few | TRBV24-1
TGTGCCATCAGTGACATACAGGGCGAGCAGTACTTC | CAISDIQGEQYF | NA | TRBJ2-7 | few | TRBV10-3
TGTGCCAGCAGCGTAGACAGCGCCTCCTATAATTCACACGTCCTGACTTTC | CASSVDSASYNSHVLTF | NA | TRBJ2-6 | NA | TRBV9
TGTGCCAGCAGCTTAGTACCCGGGGAGACGTTTTATTTC | CASSLVPGETFYF | NA | TRBJ2-3 | NA | TRBV7-9
TGTGCCAGCAGCTTCGTGACAGGGGATCACATCGATACGCAGTATTTT | CASSFVTGDHIDTQYF | TRBD1 | TRBJ2-3 | NA | TRBV7-9
TGTGCCAGCAGCTCAGGTCGAGGACAGTATAGCAATCATTTT | CASSSGRGQYSNHF | NA | TRBJ2-3 | NA | TRBV7-6
TGTGCCACCAGCGGCGGCAGCGCGGAAGAGCCCCAGTACTTC | CATSGGSAEEPQYF | NA | TRBJ2-5 | NA | TRBV15
TGTGCCGGTAGTTTAGTAGCCGGGACCCTGTTTTTC | CAGSLVAGTLFF | NA | TRBJ2-2 | NA | TRBV7-6
TGTGCCAGTAGTTCCTCCGGGACAGGGAGATCACCCCTCCACTTT | CASSSSGTGRSPLHF | TRBD1 | TRBJ1-6 | NA | TRBV19
TGTGCCACGAGTAAAGAGGGCACCGACACGCAGTACTTT | CATSKEGTDTQYF | NA | TRBJ1-1 | once | TRBV2
TGTGCCAGCAGTGAGGACAGCTCCACAGATACGCAGTATTTT | CASSEDSSTDTQYF | NA | TRBJ2-3 | NA | TRBV2
NA | CASSDGVDAVFYF | NA | TRBJ2-3 | NA | TRBV9
TGTGCCAGCTCACCTTTCGTCCAAGAGACCCAGTACTTC | CASSPFVQETQYF | NA | TRBJ2-5 | NA | TRBV18
TGTGCCAGCAGCCCCCCAAGGGGATATACGCAGTATTTT | CASSPPRGYTQYF | NA | TRBJ2-3 | many | TRBV3-1
TGCAGCGTAGCAAGGGACAGGGGCGAACAAGAGACCCAGTACTTC | CSVARDRGEQETQYF | TRBD1 | TRBJ2-5 | few | TRBV29-1
TGTGCCACCAGTGGAGGGGGCAACACGGAAGCTTTCTTT | CATSGGGNTEAFF | TRBD1 | TRBJ1-1 | NA | TRBV24-1
TGTGCCACCAGCGGACTAGCGGCCCCTACCCAGCAGTACTTC | CATSGLAAPTQQYF | TRBD2 | TRBJ2-7 | few | TRBV24-1
TGCAGTGCTAGAGGACTAGCGGGGGTCGATGAGCAGTTCTTC | CSARGLAGVDEQFF | TRBD2 | TRBJ2-1 | NA | TRBV20-1
TGTGCCAGCAACTTCACAGGAGGTGCCGACGCGCAGTATTTC | CASNFTGGADAQYF | NA | TRBJ2-7 | NA | TRBV7-3
TGTGCCAGCAGCCAGGGACTAGCGGAATACAATGAGCAGTATTTT | CASSQGLAEYNEQYF | TRBD2 | TRBJ2-3 | NA | TRBV7-3
TGTGCCAGCAGCCCCGGGACTAGCGGGGGACAAGAGACCCAGTACTTC | CASSPGTSGGQETQYF | TRBD2 | TRBJ2-5 | NA | TRBV19
TGTGCCAGCAGCTTAGCGGGAGGACCCGTTACGAAGTATTTT | CASSLAGGPVTKYF | TRBD2 | TRBJ2-3 | NA | TRBV9
TGTGCCACCAGTGATGCCCGGGACAAAGGAGGCTATGGCTACACCTTC | CATSDARDKGGYGYTF | NA | TRBJ1-2 | NA | TRBV24-1
TGTGCCAGCAGCGCGGAGGGGGAAGGTCCCGGGGAGCTGTTTTTT | CASSAEGEGPGELFF | NA | TRBJ2-2 | NA | TRBV9
TGTGCCAGCAGCGCACTGCTCTCCGGGACAGGGACCTATGGCTACACCTTC | CASSALLSGTGTYGYTF | TRBD1 | TRBJ1-2 | many | TRBV9
TGCAGTGCTATCGGGGTACACGTTGAGCAGTTCTTC | CSAIGVHVEQFF | NA | TRBJ2-1 | once | TRBV20-1
TGTGCCAGCAGCATCGACAGAACAGGGAAACTCTACGAGCAGTACTTC | CASSIDRTGKLYEQYF | NA | TRBJ2-7 | NA | TRBV11-1
TGTGCCAGCAGCCCCTGGCACTCTGGGGCCAACGTGCAGTTCTTC | CASSPWHSGANVQFF | NA | TRBJ2-1 | NA | TRBV9
TGTGCCAGCAGTGTAGCGGGAGGTCCCGATACGCAGTATTGG | CASSVAGGPDTQYW | TRBD2 | TRBJ2-3 | NA | TRBV2
TGCGCCAGCAGCGCGGGGGTGGAAACCTACAATGAGCAGTTCTTC | CASSAGVETYNEQFF | TRBD2 | TRBJ2-1 | NA | TRBV5-4
TGCAGTGCTAGGACAGGGGGAGAGCAGTACTTC | CSARTGGEQYF | TRBD1 | TRBJ2-7 | NA | TRBV20-1